The 2 T cell receptor beta chains presented below share a single source sample, sequenced in a study of T cell responses to AZD1222 COVID-19 vaccine (dated by TCRdb to about 2021). The library was obtained by the immunoSEQ multiplex PCR assay. Entries here come from immuneACCESS through TCRdb and include only in-frame sequences with V and J called. Some clones fail to appear in such tables; in the studies checked, an unresolved V gene covers under half of the shortfall, and the cause of the remainder is unknown. The sample includes about 92,000 clones, with roughly 88% observed a single time. Of the sample, about 24% falls within the top ten clones. The time point label, as the study defines it: baseline before first vaccination. The sequenced sample was peripheral blood, obtained on day 0 of AZD1222 vaccination. These receptors all stem from an adult in good health.

This clone was seen more than once but under ten times. V gene TRBV6-2 or TRBV6-3 combines with J gene TRBJ1-2, with a possible D match to TRBD1 (5 bases). Per the germline V gene, CDR1 is MNHEY and CDR2 is SVGEGT. The V end was cut by 7 bases, the J end by 4 bases, with 16 bases between. This CDR3 comprises 14 residues. This CDR3 reads CASIPSIRAYGYTF. CDR3 bases: TGTGCCAGCATCCCCAGCATCAGGGCCTATGGCTACACCTTC.

CDR3 in DNA: TGTGCCAGTGATCGGGGACTAGCGGGAAGCACAGATACGCAGTATTTT. Residues: CASDRGLAGSTDTQYF. J is TRBJ2-3 and V is TRBV19; TRBD2 matches at 13 bases. The trim removed 8 bases at V and 0 bases at J, leaving 5 bases unmatched. Germline lookup yields CDR1 LNHDA and CDR2 SQIVND (reference sequence). The CDR3 consists of 16 residues.